These 21 T cell receptor beta chains originate from one sample sequenced in a study of blood T cell repertoires in COVID-19. Method: immunoSEQ multiplex PCR; TCRdb's copy keeps in-frame clones and lacks some. The data show about 220,000 clones, with 65% to 90% seen just once and 2% to 3% held by the top ten. Input material: peripheral blood. The receptors originated from a woman aged 70 to 79 with COVID-19, enrolled during active disease.

The chain carries TRBV18 and TRBJ2-1; D is uncertain. Trimming stripped 6 bases from V and 6 bases from J, with 9 bases between. This CDR3 is 12 amino acids long. In germline, CDR1 is KGHSH, CDR2 LQKENI. CDR3 nucleotide sequence: TGTGCCAGCTCGACTGCCCCCAATGAGCAGTTCTTC. This encodes CASSTAPNEQFF.

The V gene is TRBV6-5, the J gene TRBJ2-7, with 10 bases fitting TRBD1. V lost 6 bases to trimming and J lost 6 bases; unmatched junction nucleotides: 8. The germline gives CDR1 MNHEY, CDR2 SVGAGI. The CDR3 length is 14 residues. The CDR3 reads CASRPDRGRSEQYF. The CDR3 coding sequence is TGTGCCAGCAGACCCGACAGGGGGCGTAGCGAGCAGTACTTC.

V is TRBV6-2 or TRBV6-3 and J is TRBJ1-1, with 9 bases fitting TRBD1. The CDR3 runs 17 residues. From germline, CDR1 is MNHEY and CDR2 SVGEGT. With 6 bases clipped from V and 5 bases from J, the junction kept 16 bases outside the gene matches. The CDR3 loop is CASSPLDNRGRRTEAFF. The DNA for the CDR3 is TGTGCCAGCAGCCCGCTCGACAACAGGGGGCGCAGAACTGAAGCTTTCTTT.

This chain uses TRBV6-5 with TRBJ1-1; 8 positions agree with TRBD1. CDR3 length: 14 residues. The germline V gene encodes CDR1 MNHEY and CDR2 SVGAGI. V dropped 2 bases and J dropped 5; count of bases not matched to a gene: 4. The CDR3 sequence is CASSYGQGVTEAFF. CDR3 in DNA: TGTGCCAGCAGTTACGGACAGGGAGTGACTGAAGCTTTCTTT.

V gene TRBV9 combines with J gene TRBJ2-7, with 7 bases lining up with TRBD2. In germline, CDR1 is SGDLS, CDR2 YYNGEE. V shed 3 bases and J 3 bases; nucleotides not matched to a gene: 6. The CDR3 has 14 residues. DNA for the CDR3: TGTGCCAGCAGCGCCCGGGACTATAACTACGAGCAGTACTTC. It translates to CASSARDYNYEQYF.

This clone was seen a single time. This chain uses TRBV5-5 with TRBJ2-7; D is perhaps TRBD2 (6 bases). The germline CDR1 and CDR2 sequences are SGHKS and YYEKEE (reference sequence). This CDR3 spans 15 amino acids. V lost 3 bases, J lost 2 bases, and 15 bases lay in between. The CDR3 DNA is TGTGCCAGCAGCTCCACCTGGACTACAACCTACGAGCAGTACTTC. This sequence encodes CASSSTWTTTYEQYF. Combining the CDR3 with reference TRBV5-5 and TRBJ2-7 gives the whole variable domain DAGVTQSPTHLIKTRGQQVTLRCSPISGHKSVSWYQQVLGQGPQFIFQYYEKEERGRGNFPDRFSARQFPNYSSELNVNALLLGDSALYLCASSSTWTTTYEQYFGPGTRLTVT.

This clone was detected only once. The J gene is TRBJ2-2, the V gene TRBV7-3; weak D call: TRBD1 (7 bases). The CDR3 runs 15 residues. The germline V and J ends were trimmed by 6 bases and 6 bases, with 17 bases remaining between them. Germline V gene data show CDR1 as SGHTA and CDR2 as FQGTGA. This CDR3 reads CASSSHRGGAGELFF. CDR3 coding DNA: TGTGCCAGCAGTAGTCACAGGGGCGGGGCCGGGGAGCTGTTTTTT.

The chain employs TRBV11-2 and TRBJ2-6; the D gene is possibly TRBD2 (7 bases). CDR3 length: 19 amino acids. Germline CDR1 is SGHAT and CDR2 is FQNNGV. The V gene lost 1 base and the J gene lost 0 bases, with 16 bases spanning the gap. CDR3: CASSLGSGGVSSGANVLTF. The CDR3 bases are TGTGCCAGCAGCTTAGGGTCGGGGGGCGTCAGCTCTGGGGCCAACGTCCTGACTTTC.

CDR3 sequence reads: CASSRMTGRNSPLHF. The DNA for the CDR3 is TGTGCCAGCTCACGGATGACAGGGAGAAATTCACCCCTCCACTTT. The chain joins TRBV18 to TRBJ1-6; TRBD1 matches at 7 bases. V shed 4 bases and J 7 bases; nucleotides not matched to a gene: 7. The length of the CDR3 is 15 residues. The germline V gene encodes CDR1 KGHSH and CDR2 LQKENI.

V usage is TRBV23-1 and J usage is TRBJ1-1; D is perhaps TRBD1 (5 bases). TRBV23-1 is recorded as an ORF, its role being uncertain. The CDR3 contains 16 residues. Trimming took 6 bases from V and 1 from J, leaving 18 bases between them. CDR3 in amino acids: CASSRITGGTNTEAFF. The CDR3 DNA reads TGCGCCAGCAGCCGCATAACGGGGGGGACGAACACTGAAGCTTTCTTT.

This clone was counted only a few times. This chain connects TRBV25-1 to TRBJ1-1; 7 positions agree with TRBD1. This CDR3 comprises 13 residues. CDR1 and CDR2 from the germline V gene are MGHDK and SYGVNS. V gave up 8 bases and J gave up 6 bases; unmatched junction bases: 9. CDR3 amino acids: CASAQTGSAEAFF. In DNA, the CDR3 is TGTGCCAGCGCACAGACAGGGTCCGCTGAAGCTTTCTTT.

In its sample, this clone was seen once. V is TRBV4-3 and J is TRBJ1-6; TRBD1 aligns across 9 bases. This CDR3 region has 16 residues. V was pared by 5 bases and J by 7 bases, with 9 bases of the junction left unmatched. The germline CDR1 and CDR2 sequences are LGHNA and YSLEER. CDR3 in DNA: TGCGCCAGCAGCGCCAGGACAGGGGCTCTCAATTCACCCCTCCACTTT. Protein sequence: CASSARTGALNSPLHF.

CDR3 loop: CASSLDRGLANEKLFF. The CDR3 nucleotides are TGTGCCAGCAGCCTCGACAGGGGGCTAGCTAATGAAAAACTGTTTTTT. The chain couples TRBV7-9 to TRBJ1-4, with 10 positions matching TRBD1. Germline-derived CDR1 and CDR2 are SEHNR and FQNEAQ (reference sequence). Germline trimming cut 5 bases from V and 3 bases from J; bases unmatched to any gene: 6. The CDR3 runs to 16 residues.

This sequence joins TRBV6-2 or TRBV6-3 and TRBJ1-5, with 8 bases fitting TRBD1. V was pared by 5 bases and J by 0 bases, with 9 bases of the junction left unmatched. Germline values: CDR1 MNHEY, CDR2 SVGEGT. The length of the CDR3 is 17 residues. The CDR3 loop is CASSGWTGIYSNQPQHF. The CDR3 DNA is TGTGCCAGCAGTGGTTGGACAGGGATCTATAGCAATCAGCCCCAGCATTTT.

This chain links TRBV10-3 with TRBJ2-7; D might be TRBD2 (6 bases). Between the trimmed V and J ends, which lost 8 bases and 0 bases, there was a span of 20 bases. The CDR3 is made up of 16 amino acids. Germline V lookup: CDR1 ENHRY, CDR2 SYGVKD. DNA for the CDR3: TGTGCCATCCAAGGTGGAGACGGGACTGGCTCCTACGAGCAGTACTTC. Protein product: CAIQGGDGTGSYEQYF.

The rearrangement uses TRBV9 and TRBJ2-7; possibly TRBD2 for D (5 bases). Germline CDR1 reads SGDLS; CDR2 reads YYNGEE. The CDR3 covers 14 residues. V lost 0 bases and J lost 2, with 9 bases in between. CDR3 nucleotides: TGTGCCAGCAGCGTAGCTTACGGGACCTACGAGCAGTACTTC. This translates into CASSVAYGTYEQYF.

The genes are TRBV5-5 and TRBJ2-3; D gene unclear. This CDR3 region has 15 residues. Trimming removed 3 bases at V and 1 base at J, with 12 bases between. Per germline, CDR1 SGHKS and CDR2 YYEKEE (reference sequence). In DNA form, the CDR3 reads TGTGCCAGCAGCTCCCGTCTAGAGCGCACAGATACGCAGTATTTT. As protein: CASSSRLERTDTQYF. The variable domain in full, with the rest retrieved from reference TRBV5-5 and TRBJ2-3, is DAGVTQSPTHLIKTRGQQVTLRCSPISGHKSVSWYQQVLGQGPQFIFQYYEKEERGRGNFPDRFSARQFPNYSSELNVNALLLGDSALYLCASSSRLERTDTQYFGPGTRLTVL.

The rearrangement links TRBV25-1 to TRBJ2-3; 10 bases fit TRBD1. The CDR3 runs 15 residues. The germline V gene has CDR1 MGHDK and CDR2 SYGVNS. Trimming at V came to 8 bases and at J to 4 bases, leaving 9 bases not matched to a gene. CDR3 coding DNA: TGTGCCAGCGCCCTTAGACAGGGGGCCCCAGATACGCAGTATTTT. Its translation: CASALRQGAPDTQYF. The full variable domain, rest sourced from reference TRBV25-1 and TRBJ2-3, is EADIYQTPRYLVIGTGKKITLECSQTMGHDKMYWYQQDPGMELHLIHYSYGVNSTEKGDLSSESTVSRIRTEHFPLTLESARPSHTSQYLCASALRQGAPDTQYFGPGTRLTVL.

The rearrangement joins TRBV3-1 (or the pseudogene TRBV3-2) to TRBJ2-3; 9 bases are a match to TRBD1. V lost 7 bases and J lost 2; bases outside the gene matches: 10. The CDR3 is 16 amino acids. The germline CDR1 and CDR2 sequences are LGHDT and YNNKEL (reference sequence). The DNA for the CDR3 is TGTGCCAGCACCAAGAGTGACAGGGGGTTCACAGATACGCAGTATTTT. Amino acid sequence: CASTKSDRGFTDTQYF.

The gene calls are TRBV7-9 and TRBJ1-1; D not certain. The germline V gene has CDR1 SEHNR and CDR2 FQNEAQ (reference sequence). CDR3 length equals 12 residues. The V gene lost 1 base and the J gene lost 7 bases, with 7 bases spanning the gap. The CDR3 sequence: CASSLGALEAFF. CDR3 nucleotide sequence: TGTGCCAGCAGCTTAGGGGCCCTTGAAGCTTTCTTT.

The rearrangement joins TRBV5-4 to TRBJ1-6; 8 bases are a match to TRBD1. V shed 4 bases and J 10 bases; nucleotides not matched to a gene: 7. The CDR3 runs 14 residues. The germline gives CDR1 SGHNT, CDR2 YYREEE (reference sequence). The CDR3 protein is CASSVDRGGSPLHF. CDR3 DNA sequence: TGTGCCAGCAGCGTTGACAGGGGCGGGTCACCCCTCCACTTT.